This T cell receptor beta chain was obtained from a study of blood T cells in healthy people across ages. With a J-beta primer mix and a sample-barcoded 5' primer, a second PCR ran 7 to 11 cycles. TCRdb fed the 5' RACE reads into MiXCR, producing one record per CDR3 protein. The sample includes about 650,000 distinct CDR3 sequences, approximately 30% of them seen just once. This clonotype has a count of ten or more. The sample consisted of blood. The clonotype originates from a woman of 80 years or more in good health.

The CDR3 region has the DNA TGTGCCAGCAGTTTACGGGTGCGTAATTCACCCCTCCACTTT. Its protein product is CASSLRVRNSPLHF. The chain is built from TRBV27 and TRBJ1-6; no firm D call. The CDR3 totals 14 residues. V lost 2 bases, J lost 6 bases, and 8 bases lay in between. Germline-derived CDR1 and CDR2 are MNHEY and SMNVEV (reference sequence).